This passage covers 30 T cell receptor beta chains from one sample sequenced in a study of CD4+ T cells in melanoma. Repertoires were generated with immunoSEQ multiplex PCR, while TCRdb's copy carries only in-frame clones and drops some. The sample yields some 150,000 clones, around 90% seen once. These receptors came from a human donor with melanoma.

The chain employs TRBV18 and TRBJ1-3; the D gene is possibly TRBD1 (6 bases). CDR1 is KGHSH and CDR2 is LQKENI in the germline V gene. The CDR3 runs to 17 residues. Between the trimmed V and J ends, which lost 3 bases and 3 bases, there was a span of 18 bases. This chain's CDR3 is CASSPRGPLTGGNTIYF. CDR3 DNA: TGTGCCAGCTCACCCCGGGGGCCACTCACGGGTGGAAACACCATATATTTT.

Concerning this clone itself: One junction end disagrees with the germline gene, perhaps due to a read error. As DNA, the CDR3 is TGTGCCAGCAGTTACGAGGGGACAGGGCTCAACGAACAGTACTTC. The encoded protein is CASSYEGTGLNEQYF. V gene TRBV6-6 combines with J gene TRBJ2-7; 9 bases fit TRBD1. Germline loops: CDR1 MNHNY, CDR2 SVGAGI (reference sequence). CDR3 size: 15 residues.

V and J are TRBV2 and TRBJ1-5; maybe TRBD1 (6 bases). Per germline, CDR1 SNHLY and CDR2 FYNNEI. This CDR3 contains 16 residues. Trimming pared 6 bases from V and 7 bases from J, leaving 22 bases between. CDR3 amino acids: CASSANSNQGKQPQHF. In DNA form, the CDR3 reads TGTGCCAGCAGCGCCAACTCCAACCAGGGGAAACAGCCCCAGCATTTT.

This chain joins TRBV5-1 and TRBJ1-6; the match to TRBD1 covers 8 bases. The ends lost 0 bases at V and 9 bases at J; junction bases unmatched: 2. The germline V gene has CDR1 SGHRS and CDR2 YFSETQ. This CDR3 has 14 amino acids. Here the CDR3 reads CASSLVGQGSPLHF. CDR3 sequence (DNA): TGCGCCAGCAGCTTGGTAGGACAGGGTTCACCCCTCCACTTT.

V gene TRBV6-4 combines with J gene TRBJ2-3; TRBD2 matches at 10 bases. Trimming at V came to 7 bases and at J to 2 bases, leaving 12 bases not matched to a gene. Germline V CDR1 and CDR2: MRHNA, SNTAGT. The CDR3 contains 17 residues. The CDR3 sequence is CASIRIPSGGHTDTQYF. The DNA of the CDR3 is TGTGCCAGCATCCGAATCCCTAGCGGGGGACACACAGATACGCAGTATTTT.

The chain is built from TRBV5-1 and TRBJ1-2, with 9 bases identical to TRBD1. The germline CDR1 and CDR2 sequences are SGHRS and YFSETQ. The CDR3 is made up of 17 amino acids. V was clipped by 4 bases and J by 0 bases; unmatched bases: 10. The CDR3 coding sequence is TGCGCCAGCAGCACAGGTGGGACAGGGTCTACTAACTATGGCTACACCTTC. Translating gives CASSTGGTGSTNYGYTF.

This chain connects TRBV7-3 to TRBJ2-5, with a tentative D call TRBD1 (6 bases). Germline CDR1 reads SGHTA; CDR2 reads FQGTGA. V lost 5 bases and J lost 5, with 6 bases in between. The length of the CDR3 is 11 residues. CDR3 amino acids: CASSTGETQYF. DNA for the CDR3: TGTGCCAGCAGCACAGGGGAGACCCAGTACTTC.

This CDR3 is CASSSWPRGPTEAFF. As DNA, the CDR3 is TGTGCCAGCAGCTCCTGGCCTCGGGGACCCACTGAAGCTTTCTTT. The genes are TRBV7-8 and TRBJ1-1, with TRBD1 as a possible D gene (5 bases). Deletions cut 4 bases from V and 4 bases from J, with 16 bases between. Germline V lookup: CDR1 SGHVS, CDR2 FQNEAQ. This CDR3 has 15 amino acids. Full variable domain (rest looked up from reference TRBV7-8 and TRBJ1-1): GAGVSQSPRYKVAKRGQDVALRCDPISGHVSLFWYQQALGQGPEFLTYFQNEAQLDKSGLPSDRFFAERPEGSVSTLKIQRTQQEDSAVYLCASSSWPRGPTEAFFGQGTRLTVV.

The chain links TRBV10-3 to TRBJ1-1; a weak D match, TRBD1 (6 bases). This CDR3 contains 13 residues. The V end was cut by 6 bases, the J end by 1 base, with 9 bases between. Germline V gene data show CDR1 as ENHRY and CDR2 as SYGVKD. CDR3 nucleotide sequence: TGTGCCATCAGGGAGGGACAGAACACTGAAGCTTTCTTT. This codes for CAIREGQNTEAFF.

The chain has TRBV6-5 and TRBJ1-6; D unclear. The CDR3 runs to 12 residues. Germline loops: CDR1 MNHEY, CDR2 SVGAGI. The V and J ends lost 5 bases and 7 bases respectively, with 6 bases between them. The CDR3 DNA is TGTGCCAGCAGTCGGACCAATTCACCCCTCCACTTT. As protein: CASSRTNSPLHF.

The V call is TRBV5-1, the J call TRBJ2-5, with D perhaps being TRBD1 or TRBD2 (5 bases each). Germline lookup yields CDR1 SGHRS and CDR2 YFSETQ. The CDR3 sequence is 14 residues long. As DNA, the CDR3 is TGCGCGACTCAGCGGCGGTCGGGGCGAGAGACCCAGTACTTC. Its protein is CATQRRSGRETQYF.

This chain uses TRBV12-5 with TRBJ2-3, with D perhaps matching TRBD2 (8 bases). The CDR3 contains 18 residues. Trimming cost V 1 base and J 5 bases, with 22 bases left between them. Germline V gene sequence: CDR1 LGHNT, CDR2 FRNRAP. Here the CDR3 reads CASGLAPVGRGRKDTQYF. The CDR3 DNA is TGTGCTAGTGGTTTGGCCCCGGTCGGGAGGGGGCGAAAAGATACGCAGTATTTT. The entire variable domain, with the rest obtained from reference TRBV12-5 and TRBJ2-3, is as follows: DARVTQTPRHKVTEMGQEVTMRCQPILGHNTVFWYRQTMMQGLELLAYFRNRAPLDDSGMPKDRFSAEMPDATLATLKIQPSEPRDSAVYFCASGLAPVGRGRKDTQYFGPGTRLTVL.

The rearrangement uses TRBV2 and TRBJ1-4; 7 bases agree with TRBD1. The CDR3 contains 15 residues. Germline assignment: CDR1 SNHLY and CDR2 FYNNEI. The ends lost 5 bases at V and 2 bases at J; junction bases unmatched: 5. CDR3 in DNA: TGTGCCAGCAGTTTTAACAGGGGTACTAATGAAAAACTGTTTTTT. It yields the protein CASSFNRGTNEKLFF.

V is TRBV6-1 and J is TRBJ1-1; D remains ambiguous. Germline CDR1 is MNHNS and CDR2 is SASEGT. Trimming stripped 3 bases from V and 11 bases from J, with 16 bases between. The CDR3 is 13 residues long. Written as DNA, the CDR3 is TGTGCCAGCAGTGAGCATCGGGATTCTATGGCTTTCTTT. Residues: CASSEHRDSMAFF.

The gene calls are TRBV5-1 and TRBJ1-2, with TRBD1 matching 8 bases. V trimming: 1 base; J trimming: 3 bases; junction bases outside the gene matches: 2. Germline values: CDR1 SGHRS, CDR2 YFSETQ. The CDR3 spans 14 residues. CDR3 in DNA: TGCGCCAGCAGCTTGCGGGGACAGGACTATGGCTACACCTTC. Its translation: CASSLRGQDYGYTF.

This chain links TRBV4-1 with TRBJ2-5, with a possible D match to TRBD2 (5 bases). The CDR3 is 16 residues long. V was trimmed by 1 base and J by 0 bases, leaving 12 bases between them. The germline gives CDR1 MGHRA, CDR2 YSYEKL. The CDR3 spells CASSQVRGANQETQYF. The DNA for the CDR3 is TGCGCCAGCAGCCAAGTCCGGGGAGCGAACCAAGAGACCCAGTACTTC.

This clone was observed a single time. The CDR3 region has the DNA TGTGCCAGCAGCCGAGGGGGGAGCTATGGCTACACCTTC. It yields the protein CASSRGGSYGYTF. V is TRBV6-5 and J is TRBJ1-2, with a tentative D call TRBD1 (6 bases). The CDR3 is 13 amino acids. Germline loops: CDR1 MNHEY, CDR2 SVGAGI. Trimming took 6 bases from V and 4 from J, leaving 12 bases between them.

In its sample, this clone was seen a few times. This rearrangement joins TRBV5-1 to TRBJ2-5; D is perhaps TRBD1 (5 bases). In germline, CDR1 is SGHRS, CDR2 YFSETQ. Trimming removed 0 bases from V and 5 bases from J, with 11 bases in between. The CDR3 has 14 residues. The CDR3 sequence is CASSLGQMSETQYF. The CDR3 DNA reads as TGCGCCAGCAGCTTGGGACAGATGTCCGAGACCCAGTACTTC.

The genes are TRBV7-2 and TRBJ2-3; 15 bases are a match to TRBD2. This CDR3 has 17 amino acids. Germline CDR1 and CDR2: SGHTA and FQGNSA. V was clipped by 5 bases and J by 6 bases; unmatched bases: 9. CDR3: CASSPPGLAGGIDTQYF. The CDR3 coding sequence is TGTGCCAGCAGCCCTCCGGGACTAGCGGGGGGTATTGATACGCAGTATTTT.

The CDR3 coding sequence is TGTGCCAGCCTGGGTTTCCCGAATGAAAAACTGTTTTTT. This codes for CASLGFPNEKLFF. The chain recombines TRBV25-1 with TRBJ1-4; no clear D. Trimming took 8 bases from V and 5 from J, leaving 12 bases between them. Germline V gene sequence: CDR1 MGHDK, CDR2 SYGVNS. The CDR3 contains 13 residues.

V and J are TRBV5-4 and TRBJ2-3, with D possibly called TRBD1 or TRBD2 (5 bases each). Trimming took off 4 bases at V and 0 bases at J, with 15 bases between the two ends. Germline CDR1 SGHNT, CDR2 YYREEE (reference sequence). CDR3 size: 16 residues. The CDR3 DNA reads TGTGCCAGCAGCGACGGGACCACGCGAAGCACAGATACGCAGTATTTT. It is translated as CASSDGTTRSTDTQYF.

This chain connects TRBV6-5 to TRBJ2-5, with D maybe TRBD1 (7 bases). The CDR3 runs to 13 residues. In germline, CDR1 is MNHEY, CDR2 SVGAGI. V was shortened by 6 bases and J by 7 bases, with 15 bases between the two germline ends. CDR3 sequence reads: CASRAGGLGTQYF. CDR3 coding DNA: TGTGCCAGCAGGGCAGGGGGGTTGGGGACCCAGTACTTC.

V and J are TRBV14 and TRBJ2-6; D is uncertain. Germline V lookup: CDR1 SGHDN, CDR2 FVKESK. V lost 6 bases and J 0 bases, leaving 3 bases between the germline ends. The CDR3 runs to 13 residues. The CDR3 nucleotides read TGTGCCAGCAGGGACTCTGGGGCCAACGTCCTGACTTTC. This sequence encodes CASRDSGANVLTF.

This chain joins TRBV11-1 and TRBJ2-3; D might be TRBD1 (6 bases). There are 14 residues in the CDR3. Trimming took off 5 bases at V and 2 bases at J, with 11 bases between the two ends. Germline V gives CDR1 SGHAT, CDR2 FQDESV (reference sequence). CDR3 sequence (DNA): TGTGCCAGCAGCCTTGGACAGTACACAGATACGCAGTATTTT. This encodes CASSLGQYTDTQYF.

The rearrangement joins TRBV25-1 to TRBJ2-1; possibly TRBD2 for D (6 bases). This CDR3 comprises 17 residues. The V gene's germline CDR1 is MGHDK and CDR2 SYGVNS. With 3 bases removed from V and 2 bases from J, the gap between germline ends came to 17 bases. CDR3 DNA sequence: TGTGCCAGCAGTGATTCTGGCGGGGCCGGACCCTACAATGAGCAGTTCTTC. Translated, it gives CASSDSGGAGPYNEQFF.

The J gene is TRBJ1-1, the V gene TRBV5-1; D is undetermined. The CDR3 has 13 residues. Looked up from germline, CDR1 is SGHRS and CDR2 is YFSETQ. V was pared by 2 bases and J by 4 bases, with 9 bases between. CDR3 in amino acids: CASSLTISTEAFF. The CDR3 DNA follows: TGCGCCAGCAGCTTAACAATAAGCACTGAAGCTTTCTTT.

V and J are TRBV5-1 and TRBJ2-4, with 9 bases lining up with TRBD1. V trimming: 6 bases; J trimming: 8 bases; junction bases outside the gene matches: 12. Germline-derived CDR1 and CDR2 are SGHRS and YFSETQ. The CDR3 is 15 residues long. The CDR3 spells CASNPTGQGVDIQYF. CDR3 bases: TGCGCCAGCAACCCGACGGGACAGGGAGTAGACATTCAGTACTTC.

This clone has a single count. The gene calls are TRBV12-5 and TRBJ1-6; D not certain. Trimming removed 0 bases at V and 0 bases at J, with 12 bases between. Germline assignment: CDR1 LGHNT and CDR2 FRNRAP. The CDR3 sequence is 18 residues long. CDR3 nucleotides: TGTGCTAGTGGTTTGGTAGGAGCAGATAGCTCCTATAATTCACCCCTCCACTTT. Translating gives CASGLVGADSSYNSPLHF.

The chain recombines TRBV5-4 with TRBJ2-2; 10 bases fit TRBD1. Germline V gene sequence: CDR1 SGHNT, CDR2 YYREEE (reference sequence). The J segment lost 4 bases and the V segment lost 0 bases, leaving 6 bases of the junction unmatched. The CDR3 has 17 residues. The CDR3 DNA follows: TGTGCCAGCAGCTTGGCTTACGGACAGGGGGTCACCGGGGAGCTGTTTTTT. Its translation: CASSLAYGQGVTGELFF.

This rearrangement joins TRBV19 to TRBJ1-2; 7 bases agree with TRBD1. From germline, CDR1 is LNHDA and CDR2 SQIVND (reference sequence). The CDR3 is 14 amino acids. V shed 4 bases, J shed 3 bases, and the junction held 5 bases outside the gene matches. The CDR3 reads CASSKGQLDYGYTF. DNA of the CDR3: TGTGCCAGTAGTAAGGGACAGCTCGACTATGGCTACACCTTC.